This TCR beta chain was sequenced during a study of OX40 agonist ivuxolimab in advanced cancers. General study points: It was also the case that some nonresponders had low normalized T-cell clonal expansion.

Details on this clone: No antigen is known for it.

The V gene's germline CDR1 is SEHNR and CDR2 FQNEAQ (reference sequence). Trimming stripped 8 bases from V and 5 bases from J, with 17 bases between. This CDR3 has 14 residues. Method: immunoSEQ multiplex PCR; TCRdb's copy keeps in-frame clones and lacks some. Of over 30,000 clones in the sample, 80% to 85% were seen once. This TCR came from an adult with an advanced solid tumor such as melanoma, head and neck, liver or kidney cancer. Specimen: CD4+ or CD8+ T cells sorted from blood, collected in a trial of the OX40 agonist ivuxolimab. This chain links TRBV7-9 with TRBJ2-3; D may be TRBD1 or TRBD2 (6 bases each). For the CDR3, the DNA is TGTGCCAGCGCGTACAGGGAGGTGGAAGATACGCAGTATTTT. This translates into CASAYREVEDTQYF.